This T cell receptor beta chain was documented in a study of blood T cell repertoires in COVID-19. Study in general: Spain, Italy and the United States supplied samples that represented acute and convalescent COVID-19.

With regard to this clone: The junction does not match germline at one end; this may be a read error.

Method: immunoSEQ multiplex PCR; TCRdb's copy keeps in-frame clones and lacks some. The sample has some 100,000 clones; 86% are singletons. This CDR3 contains 11 residues. The germline V gene has CDR1 DFQATT and CDR2 SNEGSKA (reference sequence). The specimen sequenced was peripheral blood. The receptor's source is a man between 70 and 80 years old who had recovered from COVID-19. This chain uses TRBV20-1 with TRBJ2-3; tentative D call: TRBD2 (7 bases). This CDR3 is CRGEGKDTQYF. For the CDR3, the DNA is TGTAGGGGGGAGGGGAAGGATACGCAGTATTTT.